This TCR beta chain was sequenced for a study of blood T cell repertoires in COVID-19. Study as a whole: Material from acute and convalescent COVID-19 was sourced from the United States, Italy and Spain.

CDR1 is SGHVS, CDR2 FQNEAQ, per germline. This CDR3 is 15 amino acids long. Trimming removed 0 bases from V and 7 bases from J; junction bases left unmatched: 4. Original analysis: Reference gene primer amplification gave estimated nucleated cell counts. Libraries were prepared by immunoSEQ multiplex PCR; TCRdb keeps only in-frame clonotypes and omits some of them. V, J and clone size were drawn from that table, and D and trimming were deduced from the DNA. The sample includes 100,000 to 150,000 clones, 74% of them seen just once. Seattle patients were enrolled while actively infected and followed longitudinally.

The genes are TRBV7-8 and TRBJ2-1, with 9 bases aligning to TRBD2. Input material: peripheral blood. The receptor was isolated from a man older than 75 with COVID-19, enrolled during active disease. The CDR3 DNA follows: TGTGCCAGCAGCTTAGCGGGGACTAGCCGTAATGAGCAGTTCTTC. Translating it yields CASSLAGTSRNEQFF. The full variable domain, in which reference TRBV7-8 and TRBJ2-1 provide the parts outside the CDR3, is GAGVSQSPRYKVAKRGQDVALRCDPISGHVSLFWYQQALGQGPEFLTYFQNEAQLDKSGLPSDRFFAERPEGSVSTLKIQRTQQEDSAVYLCASSLAGTSRNEQFFGPGTRLTVL.